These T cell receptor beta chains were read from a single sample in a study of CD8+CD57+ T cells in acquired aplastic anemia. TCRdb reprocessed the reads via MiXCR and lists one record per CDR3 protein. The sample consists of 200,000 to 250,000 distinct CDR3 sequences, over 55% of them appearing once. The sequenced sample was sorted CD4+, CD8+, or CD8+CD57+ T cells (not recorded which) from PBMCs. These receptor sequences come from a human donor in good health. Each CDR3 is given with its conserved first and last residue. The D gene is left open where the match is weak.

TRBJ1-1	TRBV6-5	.	CASSYFGGMNTEAFF
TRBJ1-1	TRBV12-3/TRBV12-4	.	CASSPPRIGGWTEAFF
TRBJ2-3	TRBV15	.	CATSRDLGISNEQYF
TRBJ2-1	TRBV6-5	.	CASSYRWGALDNEQFF
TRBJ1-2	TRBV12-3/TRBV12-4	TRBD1	CASSYKDRVYGYTF
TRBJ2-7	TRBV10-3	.	CASSLMLGSSYEQYF
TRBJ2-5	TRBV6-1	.	CASDGETQYF
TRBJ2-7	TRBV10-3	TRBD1	CAISVTGEEQYF
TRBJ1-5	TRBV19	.	CASSRGQLNNINQPQHF
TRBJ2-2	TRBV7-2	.	CASSLQRDTGELFF
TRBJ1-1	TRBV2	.	CASSYGQTNTEAFF
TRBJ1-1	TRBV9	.	CASSQLNTEAFF
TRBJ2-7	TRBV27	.	CASSFNGHAYEQYF
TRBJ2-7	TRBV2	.	CASRRDSSTYEQYF
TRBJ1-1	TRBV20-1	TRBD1	CSVGQANTEAFF
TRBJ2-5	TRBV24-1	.	CATSGSFQETQYF
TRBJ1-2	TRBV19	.	CASSLEGLFYGYTF
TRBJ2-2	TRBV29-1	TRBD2	CSVEWGTSGRPGELFF